Reported below is one TCR beta chain. Per germline, CDR1 LGHNA and CDR2 YSLEER. Between the trimmed V and J ends, which lost 3 bases and 4 bases, there was a span of 12 bases. This CDR3 is built from 14 residues. Libraries were prepared by immunoSEQ multiplex PCR; TCRdb keeps only in-frame clonotypes and omits some of them. The sample lists about 3,400 clones, roughly 84% occurring once. Normal lung sampling was at least 3 cm from the tumour, as distant as possible. Frozen unsorted single-cell suspensions supplied the genomic DNA. This entry comes from a study of immune cell composition in non-small cell lung cancer.

The chain combines TRBV4-3 with TRBJ1-2; no reliable D call. The specimen sequenced was non-adjacent lung tissue. This clonotype originated in a human donor with non-small cell lung cancer. The CDR3 sequence is CASSHNRDTYGYTF. The CDR3 coding sequence is TGCGCCAGCAGCCACAACAGAGACACCTATGGCTACACCTTC.